A single sample is the source of the 10 T cell receptor beta chains below, sequenced in a study of blood T cell repertoires in COVID-19. Repertoires were generated with immunoSEQ multiplex PCR, while TCRdb's copy carries only in-frame clones and drops some. The sample lists some 25,000 clones, 75% to 90% occurring once. Input material: peripheral blood. All receptors come from a human donor in a cohort sampled during active COVID-19.

Details on this clone: Germline is not matched at one junction end, which may reflect a read error. The chain couples TRBV14 to TRBJ2-1; D unclear. CDR3 size: 12 residues. Germline V CDR1 and CDR2: SGHDN, FVKESK. CDR3 sequence (DNA): TGTGCCAGCAGCGGCTCCCACAATGAGCAGTTCTTC. Translation gives CASSGSHNEQFF.

CDR3 sequence (DNA): TGTGCCAGCAGCGATAGGGGGGGCGGATCCTACGAGCAGTACTTC. Its protein is CASSDRGGGSYEQYF. V usage is TRBV13 and J usage is TRBJ2-7, with a possible D match to TRBD2 (7 bases). Germline CDR1 PRHDT, CDR2 FYEKMQ (reference sequence). With 5 bases removed from V and 1 base from J, the gap between germline ends came to 15 bases. The CDR3 is made up of 15 amino acids.

J is TRBJ2-7 and V is TRBV11-2; 7 positions match TRBD1. V lost 6 bases and J lost 1; bases outside the gene matches: 6. Per the germline V gene, CDR1 is SGHAT and CDR2 is FQNNGV. The CDR3 is made up of 14 amino acids. The CDR3 reads CASRPGQNSYEQYF. In DNA, the CDR3 is TGTGCCAGCAGGCCGGGACAGAATTCCTACGAGCAGTACTTC.

This rearrangement joins TRBV18 to TRBJ2-3; 9 bases match TRBD1. Germline V lookup: CDR1 KGHSH, CDR2 LQKENI. This CDR3 has 15 amino acids. The junction had 11 bases not matched to a gene; V was cut back by 6 bases and J by 7 bases. The CDR3 reads CASSNRGRSENTQYF. Written as DNA, the CDR3 is TGTGCCAGCTCCAACAGGGGGCGCTCCGAAAATACGCAGTATTTT.

This clone turned up a few times. The chain carries TRBV7-2 and TRBJ1-5; maybe TRBD1 (6 bases). The CDR3 covers 16 residues. Germline values: CDR1 SGHTA, CDR2 FQGNSA. V was shortened by 0 bases and J by 5 bases, with 14 bases between the two germline ends. CDR3 loop: CASSLAQGRVDQPQHF. The CDR3 DNA is TGTGCCAGCAGCTTAGCACAGGGTAGGGTCGATCAGCCCCAGCATTTT.

The V gene is TRBV7-2, the J gene TRBJ1-4, with 7 bases aligning to TRBD1. Germline V CDR1 and CDR2: SGHTA, FQGNSA. The V segment lost 5 bases and the J segment 5 bases; nucleotides outside the gene matches: 5. The CDR3 consists of 14 residues. The CDR3 region has the DNA TGTGCCAGCAGCAGGGACAGTTCCAATGAAAAACTGTTTTTT. As protein: CASSRDSSNEKLFF.

The chain recombines TRBV3-1 (or the pseudogene TRBV3-2) with TRBJ2-7; 8 positions match TRBD1. From germline, CDR1 is LGHDT and CDR2 YNNKEL (reference sequence). The length of the CDR3 is 14 residues. J lost 6 bases, V lost 6 bases, and 10 bases had no gene match. CDR3 sequence reads: CASSRGQGYGEQYF. The CDR3 bases are TGTGCCAGCAGTCGCGGACAGGGCTATGGCGAGCAGTACTTC.

CDR3: CAQDRTNTEAFF. As DNA, the CDR3 is TGTGCCCAGGACAGGACGAACACTGAAGCTTTCTTT. The chain carries TRBV30 and TRBJ1-1; 7 bases align to TRBD1. Trimming took 8 bases from V and 1 from J; bases not matched to a gene: 4. The CDR3 length is 12 residues. Looked up from germline, CDR1 is GTSNPN and CDR2 is SVGIG (reference sequence).

The chain combines TRBV6-1 with TRBJ1-5, with 8 bases lining up with TRBD1. Germline loops: CDR1 MNHNS, CDR2 SASEGT. The CDR3 sequence is 13 residues long. V gave up 3 bases and J gave up 9 bases; unmatched junction bases: 4. This CDR3 is CASSEDRVGPQHF. The CDR3 DNA follows: TGTGCCAGCAGTGAGGACAGGGTCGGGCCCCAGCATTTT.

The V and J genes are TRBV7-2 and TRBJ1-1, with D maybe TRBD1 (6 bases). Trimming removed 5 bases at V and 5 bases at J, with 21 bases between. Germline lookup yields CDR1 SGHTA and CDR2 FQGNSA. The CDR3 runs to 16 residues. CDR3 region: CASSPRVGTSTTEAFF. In DNA, the CDR3 is TGTGCCAGCAGCCCAAGGGTCGGGACAAGTACTACTGAAGCTTTCTTT.